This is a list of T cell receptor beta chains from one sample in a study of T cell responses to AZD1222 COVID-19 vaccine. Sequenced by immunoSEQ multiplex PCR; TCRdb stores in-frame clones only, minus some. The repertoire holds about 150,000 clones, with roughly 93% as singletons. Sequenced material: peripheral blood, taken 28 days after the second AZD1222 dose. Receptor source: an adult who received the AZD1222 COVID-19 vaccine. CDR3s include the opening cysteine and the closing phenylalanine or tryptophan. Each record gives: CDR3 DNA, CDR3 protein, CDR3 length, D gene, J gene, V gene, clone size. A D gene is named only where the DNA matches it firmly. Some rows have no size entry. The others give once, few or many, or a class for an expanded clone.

DNA: TGTGCCAGCAGTTCGGACACCTACTATGGCTACACCTTC
CDR3: CASSSDTYYGYTF
length: 13
D: .
J: TRBJ1-2
V: TRBV6-5
size: .

DNA: TGCGCCAGCAGCTTAAGAGGGCAGGCGTTGAACACCGGGGAGCTGTTTTTT
CDR3: CASSLRGQALNTGELFF
length: 17
D: .
J: TRBJ2-2
V: TRBV5-1
size: .

DNA: TGTGCCAGCAGCCAAATTACTAGCGGGGGAGCAGATACGCAGTATTTT
CDR3: CASSQITSGGADTQYF
length: 16
D: TRBD2
J: TRBJ2-3
V: TRBV14
size: .

DNA: TGTGCCAGCAGCCATTCTCCCGACAGCTCCGCAGATACGCAGTATTTT
CDR3: CASSHSPDSSADTQYF
length: 16
D: .
J: TRBJ2-3
V: TRBV3-1/TRBV3-2
size: .

DNA: TGCGCCAGCAGCTTGGGGACTTCCCAGTCACCCCTCCACTTT
CDR3: CASSLGTSQSPLHF
length: 14
D: .
J: TRBJ1-6
V: TRBV5-1
size: .

DNA: TGTGCCAGCAGCCCAAGGGACTCGGCGATTGATAATTCACCCCTCCACTTT
CDR3: CASSPRDSAIDNSPLHF
length: 17
D: .
J: TRBJ1-6
V: TRBV7-9
size: .

DNA: TGCGCCAGCAGCTTGGAGGCAGCCGATCCGGTTGAGCAGTTCTTC
CDR3: CASSLEAADPVEQFF
length: 15
D: .
J: TRBJ2-1
V: TRBV5-1
size: .

DNA: TGTGCCAGCAGCGTAGGGGTCATGGAGGCCCGGGGCAATGAGCAGTTCTTC
CDR3: CASSVGVMEARGNEQFF
length: 17
D: .
J: TRBJ2-1
V: TRBV9
size: .

DNA: TGTGCCACCAGTGACCCCGGGACAGGGGACGATGAGCAGTTCTTC
CDR3: CATSDPGTGDDEQFF
length: 15
D: TRBD1
J: TRBJ2-1
V: TRBV24-1
size: .

DNA: TGTGCCAGCAGCTTAGGACAGGGAAATAATTCACCCCTCCACTTT
CDR3: CASSLGQGNNSPLHF
length: 15
D: TRBD1
J: TRBJ1-6
V: TRBV7-6
size: few

DNA: TGTGCCAGCAGTGAGCCAGGAGACTTCTCAACTAATGAAAAACTGTTTTTT
CDR3: CASSEPGDFSTNEKLFF
length: 17
D: .
J: TRBJ1-4
V: TRBV2
size: .

DNA: TGTGCCAGCAGCGGGACTACAGGAATCTCTGGAAACACCATATATTTT
CDR3: CASSGTTGISGNTIYF
length: 16
D: .
J: TRBJ1-3
V: TRBV5-6
size: .

DNA: TGTGCCAGCAGCTTGCGGGTCAGCAGCTATGGCTACACCTTC
CDR3: CASSLRVSSYGYTF
length: 14
D: .
J: TRBJ1-2
V: TRBV5-6
size: .

DNA: TGCGCCAGCAGCTTGCCGGGACTAGCTATGAGGGAGACCCAGTACTTC
CDR3: CASSLPGLAMRETQYF
length: 16
D: TRBD2
J: TRBJ2-5
V: TRBV5-1
size: .

DNA: TGTGCCAGCAACCACCTATTTCCGGGTCGTAGAAACACCATATATTTT
CDR3: CASNHLFPGRRNTIYF
length: 16
D: .
J: TRBJ1-3
V: TRBV21-1
size: .

DNA: TGTGCCAGTAGTATAGGTGACACCATATATTTT
CDR3: CASSIGDTIYF
length: 11
D: .
J: TRBJ1-3
V: TRBV19
size: .

DNA: TGTGCCAGCAGTTACGTGAAACGGGGCACTGAAGCTTTCTTT
CDR3: CASSYVKRGTEAFF
length: 14
D: .
J: TRBJ1-1
V: TRBV6-2/TRBV6-3
size: .

DNA: TGTGCCAGCAGTGACAGTGGAGCTAGCACAGATACGCAGTATTTT
CDR3: CASSDSGASTDTQYF
length: 15
D: .
J: TRBJ2-3
V: TRBV6-4
size: .

DNA: TGTGCCAGCAGGGGGGCGGCTGAAGCTTTCTTT
CDR3: CASRGAAEAFF
length: 11
D: .
J: TRBJ1-1
V: TRBV3-1/TRBV3-2
size: .

DNA: TGTGCCAGCAGCTTCCGGGACACAATGTTCGGTTCACCCCTCCACTTT
CDR3: CASSFRDTMFGSPLHF
length: 16
D: .
J: TRBJ1-6
V: TRBV11-2
size: .

DNA: TGTGCCAGCAGTGAAGCGGGGGCCACTGAAGCTTTCTTT
CDR3: CASSEAGATEAFF
length: 13
D: .
J: TRBJ1-1
V: TRBV6-1
size: .

DNA: TGCGCCAGCAGTGAGTCCGGGGGGCCCGGAGAGACCCAGTACTTC
CDR3: CASSESGGPGETQYF
length: 15
D: .
J: TRBJ2-5
V: TRBV10-1
size: few

DNA: TGCGCCAGCAGCCAAGCCCGGGGACAAGCCAAGTACGAGCAGTACTTC
CDR3: CASSQARGQAKYEQYF
length: 16
D: .
J: TRBJ2-7
V: TRBV4-1
size: .

DNA: TGTGCCAGCTCCCCCGGGACAGGGTTCCACGAGCAGTACTTC
CDR3: CASSPGTGFHEQYF
length: 14
D: TRBD1
J: TRBJ2-7
V: TRBV18
size: few

DNA: TGTGCCAGCAGCCCAAGGGGGGACTCCCGCGAGCAGTACTTC
CDR3: CASSPRGDSREQYF
length: 14
D: .
J: TRBJ2-7
V: TRBV9
size: .

DNA: TGCGCCAGCAGCCCGGGGGGGCAGCCGCGAGATACGCAGTATTTT
CDR3: CASSPGGQPRDTQYF
length: 15
D: TRBD2
J: TRBJ2-3
V: TRBV5-1
size: .

DNA: TGTGCCAGCAGTGAGATCGGGACAGCTAACTATGGCTACACCTTC
CDR3: CASSEIGTANYGYTF
length: 15
D: TRBD1
J: TRBJ1-2
V: TRBV6-1
size: .

DNA: TGTGCCAGCAGTGAAGGGGTATACTATGGCTACACCTTC
CDR3: CASSEGVYYGYTF
length: 13
D: .
J: TRBJ1-2
V: TRBV25-1
size: .

DNA: TGTGCCTGGGCGGAGGACTCGACAGAGACCCAGTACTTC
CDR3: CAWAEDSTETQYF
length: 13
D: .
J: TRBJ2-5
V: TRBV30
size: .

DNA: TGTGCCAGCAGTCCGCAGGGGATGTCTGGAAACACCATATATTTT
CDR3: CASSPQGMSGNTIYF
length: 15
D: .
J: TRBJ1-3
V: TRBV2
size: .

DNA: TGCAGCGTTGAAGAGAACAGGTTGAACACTGAAGCTTTCTTT
CDR3: CSVEENRLNTEAFF
length: 14
D: .
J: TRBJ1-1
V: TRBV29-1
size: .

DNA: TGTGCCAGCAGCTATCGGCGGGGGACCAATGAGCAGTTCTTC
CDR3: CASSYRRGTNEQFF
length: 14
D: TRBD2
J: TRBJ2-1
V: TRBV7-2
size: .

DNA: TGTGCCAGCAGTCTATTTGAGCGGGAGCGGAAGGAGACCCAGTACTTC
CDR3: CASSLFERERKETQYF
length: 16
D: TRBD2
J: TRBJ2-5
V: TRBV3-1/TRBV3-2
size: .

DNA: TGCGCCAGCAGTGGGGGAGACCCCTACAATGAGCAGTTCTTC
CDR3: CASSGGDPYNEQFF
length: 14
D: .
J: TRBJ2-1
V: TRBV5-1
size: .

DNA: TGTGCCAGCAGCTGGACAGGGGCGACTGAAGCTTTCTTT
CDR3: CASSWTGATEAFF
length: 13
D: TRBD1
J: TRBJ1-1
V: TRBV11-1
size: .

DNA: TGCGCCAGCAGTCCAGAGGGGGCCAAAAACATTCAGTACTTC
CDR3: CASSPEGAKNIQYF
length: 14
D: .
J: TRBJ2-4
V: TRBV5-1
size: .

DNA: TGTGCCAGTAGTCCCCGGGGCGGGAGGGGAGATGAGCAGTTCTTC
CDR3: CASSPRGGRGDEQFF
length: 15
D: TRBD2
J: TRBJ2-1
V: TRBV19
size: .

DNA: TGTGCCAGCAGCAGGGAGACTAACTATGGCTACACCTTC
CDR3: CASSRETNYGYTF
length: 13
D: .
J: TRBJ1-2
V: TRBV2
size: .

DNA: TGCGCCAGCAGCTTGGCGCCTTCCTCCTACAATGAGCAGTTCTTC
CDR3: CASSLAPSSYNEQFF
length: 15
D: .
J: TRBJ2-1
V: TRBV5-1
size: once

DNA: TGTGCCAGCAGCACCCCTCCCACAGATACGCAGTATTTT
CDR3: CASSTPPTDTQYF
length: 13
D: .
J: TRBJ2-3
V: TRBV3-1/TRBV3-2
size: .

DNA: TGTGCCAGCAGCTTAGATGGATCAAGCACTGAAGCTTTCTTT
CDR3: CASSLDGSSTEAFF
length: 14
D: .
J: TRBJ1-1
V: TRBV11-1
size: .

DNA: TGTGCCAGCAGCGCAAGCCCGGGACAGACTAATGAAAAACTGTTTTTT
CDR3: CASSASPGQTNEKLFF
length: 16
D: TRBD1
J: TRBJ1-4
V: TRBV9
size: .

DNA: TGCGCCAGCAGTGAGTCGGCGGGGTACAATGAGCAGTTCTTC
CDR3: CASSESAGYNEQFF
length: 14
D: .
J: TRBJ2-1
V: TRBV10-1
size: .

DNA: TGTGCCAGCAGGCAGTACACAGGCGAGCAGTACTTC
CDR3: CASRQYTGEQYF
length: 12
D: .
J: TRBJ2-7
V: TRBV6-6
size: .

DNA: TGTGCCAGCAGTTATGATAGCAACAACAATGAGCAGTTCTTC
CDR3: CASSYDSNNNEQFF
length: 14
D: .
J: TRBJ2-1
V: TRBV6-5
size: .

DNA: TGTGCCAGCAGCCCCGGACAGGGGGACCTTAGCAATCAGCCCCAGCATTTT
CDR3: CASSPGQGDLSNQPQHF
length: 17
D: TRBD1
J: TRBJ1-5
V: TRBV4-2
size: .

DNA: TGTGCCAGCAGTTCCCGGGACAGGGCCGCTCAGCCCCAGCATTTT
CDR3: CASSSRDRAAQPQHF
length: 15
D: TRBD1
J: TRBJ1-5
V: TRBV27
size: once

DNA: TGCGCCAGCAGCTTCGGCGGGAGGGGAGGGAACACTGAAGCTTTCTTT
CDR3: CASSFGGRGGNTEAFF
length: 16
D: .
J: TRBJ1-1
V: TRBV5-1
size: .

DNA: TGTGCCAGCAGCGTAGGCAGAGGAGCAACTAATGAAAAACTGTTTTTT
CDR3: CASSVGRGATNEKLFF
length: 16
D: .
J: TRBJ1-4
V: TRBV9
size: .

DNA: TGCGCCAGTACTAGAGGGGTGAGAACTGAAGCTTTCTTT
CDR3: CASTRGVRTEAFF
length: 13
D: .
J: TRBJ1-1
V: TRBV5-1
size: .

DNA: TGTGCCAGCAGCGGGGGACAGGGGCGGGATCAGCCCCAGCATTTT
CDR3: CASSGGQGRDQPQHF
length: 15
D: TRBD1
J: TRBJ1-5
V: TRBV2
size: .

DNA: TGTGCCAGCAGCTTGGGACACCTGATCGGCTATGGCTACACCTTC
CDR3: CASSLGHLIGYGYTF
length: 15
D: .
J: TRBJ1-2
V: TRBV6-5
size: .

DNA: TGTGCCAGCAATCAGGGACAGGGTCTTCCCGTCGTCTTC
CDR3: CASNQGQGLPVVF
length: 13
D: TRBD1
J: TRBJ1-2
V: TRBV7-3
size: .

DNA: TGTGCCAGCAGCTTAGGTGCGGGGGGAACAGATACGCAGTATTTT
CDR3: CASSLGAGGTDTQYF
length: 15
D: TRBD2
J: TRBJ2-3
V: TRBV7-6
size: .

DNA: TGTGCCAGCAGCCCCGGGGCCGCGCTTATAGCTTTCTTT
CDR3: CASSPGAALIAFF
length: 13
D: .
J: TRBJ1-1
V: TRBV7-9
size: .

DNA: TGTGCCAGCAGTTTAGGACAGGGGGGGGTCGAGCAAGAGACCCAGTACTTC
CDR3: CASSLGQGGVEQETQYF
length: 17
D: TRBD1
J: TRBJ2-5
V: TRBV27
size: .

DNA: TGTGCCAGCAGTGAAGGGGGAGGGTCCTATGGCTACACCTTC
CDR3: CASSEGGGSYGYTF
length: 14
D: .
J: TRBJ1-2
V: TRBV2
size: .